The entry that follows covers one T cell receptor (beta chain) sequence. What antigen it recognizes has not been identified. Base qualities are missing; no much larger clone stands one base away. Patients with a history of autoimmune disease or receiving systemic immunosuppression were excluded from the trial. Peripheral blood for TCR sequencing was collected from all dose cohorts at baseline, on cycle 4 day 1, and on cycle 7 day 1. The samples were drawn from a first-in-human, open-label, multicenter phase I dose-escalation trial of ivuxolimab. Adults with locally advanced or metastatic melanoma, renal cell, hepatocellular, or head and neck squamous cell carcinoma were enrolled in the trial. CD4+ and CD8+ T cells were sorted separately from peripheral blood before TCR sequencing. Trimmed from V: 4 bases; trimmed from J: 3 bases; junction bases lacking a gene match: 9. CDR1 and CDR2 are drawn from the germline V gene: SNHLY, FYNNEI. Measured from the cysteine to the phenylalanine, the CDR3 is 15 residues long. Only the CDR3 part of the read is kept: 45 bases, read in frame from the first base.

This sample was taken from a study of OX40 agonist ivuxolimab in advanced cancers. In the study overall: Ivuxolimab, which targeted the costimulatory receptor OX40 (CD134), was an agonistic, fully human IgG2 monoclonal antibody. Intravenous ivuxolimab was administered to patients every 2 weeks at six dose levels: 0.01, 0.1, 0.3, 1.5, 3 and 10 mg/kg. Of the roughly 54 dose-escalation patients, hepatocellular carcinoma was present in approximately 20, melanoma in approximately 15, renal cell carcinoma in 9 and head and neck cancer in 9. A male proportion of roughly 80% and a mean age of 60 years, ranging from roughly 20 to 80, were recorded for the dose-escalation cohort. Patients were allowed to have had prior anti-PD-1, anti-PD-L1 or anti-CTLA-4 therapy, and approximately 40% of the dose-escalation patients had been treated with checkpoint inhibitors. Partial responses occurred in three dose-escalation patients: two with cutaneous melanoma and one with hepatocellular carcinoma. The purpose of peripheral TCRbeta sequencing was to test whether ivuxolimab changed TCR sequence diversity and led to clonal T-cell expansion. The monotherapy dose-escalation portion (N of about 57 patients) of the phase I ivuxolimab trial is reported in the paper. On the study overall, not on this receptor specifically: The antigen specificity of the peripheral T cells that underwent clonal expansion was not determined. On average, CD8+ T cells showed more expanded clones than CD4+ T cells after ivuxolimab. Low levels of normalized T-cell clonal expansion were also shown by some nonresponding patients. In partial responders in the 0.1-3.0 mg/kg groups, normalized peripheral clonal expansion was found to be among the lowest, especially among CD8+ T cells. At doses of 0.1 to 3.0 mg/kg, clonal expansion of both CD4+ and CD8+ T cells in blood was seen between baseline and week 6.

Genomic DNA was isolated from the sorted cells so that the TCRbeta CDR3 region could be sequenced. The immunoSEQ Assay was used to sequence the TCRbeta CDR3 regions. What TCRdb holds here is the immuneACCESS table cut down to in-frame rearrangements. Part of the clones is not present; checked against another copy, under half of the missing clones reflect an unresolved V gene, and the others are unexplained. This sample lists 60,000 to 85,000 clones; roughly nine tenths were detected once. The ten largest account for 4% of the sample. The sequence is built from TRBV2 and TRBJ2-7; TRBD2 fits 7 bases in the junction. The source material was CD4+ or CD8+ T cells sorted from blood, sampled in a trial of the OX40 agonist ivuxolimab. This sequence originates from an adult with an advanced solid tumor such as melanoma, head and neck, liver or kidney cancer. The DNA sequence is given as TGTGCCAGCAGTGGGGAAAGCGGGATTAACTACGAGCAGTACTTC. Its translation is CASSGESGINYEQYF.